These 17 T cell receptor beta chains were all obtained from the same sample, sequenced in a study of cytotoxic CD8 clonotypes in ibrutinib-treated CLL. TCRdb's copy holds only in-frame clones and misses some; the assay was immunoSEQ multiplex PCR. Altogether more than 200,000 clones are present, roughly 77% being singletons, with the ten largest covering about 6.4%. Sequenced here: PBMCs, sampled after 12 months of ibrutinib treatment. The receptors stem from a human donor with chronic lymphocytic leukemia.

The CDR3 DNA reads as TGTGCCAGCAGCGAAAGAGGGGACTCCTGGGGGCCAGATACGCAGTATTTT. It yields the protein CASSERGDSWGPDTQYF. V and J are TRBV9 and TRBJ2-3; D possibly uses TRBD1 or TRBD2 (6 bases each). Between the trimmed V and J ends, which lost 3 bases and 4 bases, there was a span of 21 bases. Germline V CDR1 and CDR2: SGDLS, YYNGEE. The CDR3 covers 17 residues.

The J gene is TRBJ2-2, the V gene TRBV2; no clear D gene. In germline, CDR1 is SNHLY, CDR2 FYNNEI. Trimming stripped 4 bases from V and 0 bases from J, with 12 bases between. This CDR3 region has 16 residues. This chain's CDR3 is CASSGIQRSNTGELFF. As DNA, the CDR3 is TGTGCCAGCAGTGGGATACAGCGATCGAACACCGGGGAGCTGTTTTTT.

The chain uses TRBV6-1 and TRBJ1-1, with D unresolved. The V end lost 11 bases, the J end lost 1 base, and 20 bases lay between the germline ends. The V gene's germline CDR1 is MNHNS and CDR2 SASEGT. The CDR3 spans 15 residues. CDR3: CAAQIYRPENTEAFF. The CDR3 nucleotides read TGTGCCGCACAAATTTACCGACCGGAGAACACTGAAGCTTTCTTT.

The chain uses TRBV7-6 and TRBJ2-5, with 9 bases that match TRBD1. The CDR3 is 17 amino acids. Losses at the gene ends were 2 bases for V and 6 bases for J; bases not matched to a gene: 13. Germline V CDR1 and CDR2: SGHVS, FNYEAQ. CDR3 residues: CASSLQLLGQGYQTQYF. The CDR3 bases are TGTGCCAGCAGCTTACAACTTCTGGGACAGGGTTATCAGACCCAGTACTTC.

The V call is TRBV15, the J call TRBJ1-5, with D perhaps matching TRBD1 (6 bases). Trimming took 4 bases from V and 6 from J, leaving 13 bases between them. Germline CDR1 reads LNHNV; CDR2 reads YYDKDF (reference sequence). This CDR3 spans 14 amino acids. In nucleotides, the CDR3 is TGTGCCACCAGCAAATGGGGGGCAGGTCAGCCCCAGCATTTT. Translation: CATSKWGAGQPQHF. Full variable domain (missing parts from reference TRBV15 and TRBJ1-5): DAMVIQNPRYQVTQFGKPVTLSCSQTLNHNVMYWYQQKSSQAPKLLFHYYDKDFNNEADTPDNFQSRRPNTSFCFLDIRSPGLGDTAMYLCATSKWGAGQPQHFGDGTRLSIL.

In the case of this clone: The sample contains more than one DNA sequence encoding this CDR3. This sequence joins TRBV7-3 and TRBJ1-2; 9 positions match TRBD1. V lost 2 bases to trimming and J lost 6 bases; unmatched junction nucleotides: 1. The germline V gene has CDR1 SGHTA and CDR2 FQGTGA. This CDR3 spans 13 amino acids. The CDR3 region is CASSLGQGNGYTF. The CDR3 DNA reads TGTGCCAGCAGCTTAGGACAGGGGAATGGCTACACCTTC.

The chain employs TRBV6-5 and TRBJ1-5; D unresolved. The CDR3 consists of 15 residues. Trimming took off 0 bases at V and 2 bases at J, with 8 bases between the two ends. CDR1 is MNHEY and CDR2 is SVGAGI in the germline V gene. CDR3 amino acids: CASSYSGNGNQPQHF. The CDR3 DNA sequence: TGTGCCAGCAGTTACTCAGGGAATGGCAATCAGCCCCAGCATTTT.

The CDR3 DNA reads as TGCAGTGCTAAAGAGAACAGGGGGCGCACCTTC. This translates into CSAKENRGRTF. The gene calls are TRBV20-1 and TRBJ1-2, with 9 bases that match TRBD1. There are 11 residues in the CDR3. Losses at the gene ends were 4 bases for V and 13 bases for J; bases not matched to a gene: 7. Germline CDR1 DFQATT, CDR2 SNEGSKA (reference sequence).

J is TRBJ2-2 and V is TRBV30; the D call may be TRBD1 or TRBD2 (5 bases each). The CDR3 totals 14 residues. The germline V and J ends were trimmed by 2 bases and 7 bases, with 14 bases remaining between them. Germline V CDR1 and CDR2: GTSNPN, SVGIG (reference sequence). The CDR3 reads CAWSRDGIYGELFF. The CDR3 region has the DNA TGTGCCTGGAGTAGGGACGGCATTTACGGGGAGCTGTTTTTT.

There are a few counts of this clone. The chain couples TRBV5-1 to TRBJ1-2; D is unclear. Per the germline V gene, CDR1 is SGHRS and CDR2 is YFSETQ. CDR3 length: 12 residues. Trimming took 0 bases from V and 3 from J, leaving 3 bases between them. CDR3 region: CASSLGDYGYTF. Here the CDR3 DNA reads TGCGCCAGCAGCTTGGGAGACTATGGCTACACCTTC.

This chain uses TRBV6-1 with TRBJ2-1, with D maybe TRBD1 (5 bases). Germline CDR1 is MNHNS and CDR2 is SASEGT. Trimming pared 3 bases from V and 8 bases from J, leaving 14 bases between. CDR3 size: 14 residues. The CDR3 protein is CASSDRGQGHEQFF. CDR3 DNA: TGTGCCAGCAGTGACCGAGGTCAGGGTCATGAGCAGTTCTTC.

The chain joins TRBV6-5 to TRBJ2-6; D unclear. This CDR3 is 14 amino acids long. Germline assignment: CDR1 MNHEY and CDR2 SVGAGI. V was shortened by 5 bases and J by 1 base, with 6 bases between the two germline ends. CDR3 nucleotide sequence: TGTGCCAGCAGTCGGTCTTCTGGGGCCAACGTCCTGACTTTC. Protein: CASSRSSGANVLTF.

This chain links TRBV7-2 with TRBJ2-5, with 7 positions matching TRBD1. V trimming: 4 bases; J trimming: 2 bases; junction bases outside the gene matches: 7. Germline CDR1 and CDR2: SGHTA and FQGNSA. The CDR3 is made up of 15 amino acids. The CDR3 protein is CASSSQGQRQETQYF. In nucleotides, the CDR3 is TGTGCCAGCAGCTCCCAGGGACAGAGACAAGAGACCCAGTACTTC.

The rearrangement links TRBV7-9 to TRBJ1-4; possible D gene TRBD1, 5 bases. Germline CDR1 SEHNR, CDR2 FQNEAQ (reference sequence). The CDR3 consists of 16 residues. V gave up 5 bases and J gave up 1 base, with 14 bases separating them. The CDR3 DNA follows: TGTGCCAGCAGCGGGGGACGGCGGCTAACTAATGAAAAACTGTTTTTT. Protein sequence: CASSGGRRLTNEKLFF.

The J gene is TRBJ2-2, the V gene TRBV30; 9 nucleotides line up with TRBD1. The V segment lost 2 bases and the J segment 6 bases; nucleotides outside the gene matches: 7. CDR1 and CDR2 (germline): GTSNPN, SVGIG (reference sequence). This CDR3 has 15 residues. Written as DNA, the CDR3 is TGTGCCTGGAGTCCTCCCGGGACAGGGCCCGGGGAGCTGTTTTTT. This sequence encodes CAWSPPGTGPGELFF.

The J gene is TRBJ1-2, the V gene TRBV5-6; D is unclear. Germline lookup yields CDR1 SGHDT and CDR2 YYEEEE. Trimming removed 2 bases at V and 7 bases at J, with 6 bases between. The CDR3 totals 11 residues. CDR3: CASSFGFGYTF. As DNA, the CDR3 is TGTGCCAGCAGCTTCGGGTTTGGCTACACCTTC.

The sample holds one count of this clone. The chain couples TRBV9 to TRBJ1-1, with unresolved D. V was shortened by 4 bases and J by 9 bases, with 19 bases between the two germline ends. This CDR3 comprises 14 residues. Germline lookup yields CDR1 SGDLS and CDR2 YYNGEE. The CDR3 DNA sequence: TGTGCCAGCAGCCCCCGACACCTGGATCGTCAAGCTTTCTTT. This encodes CASSPRHLDRQAFF.